This note documents a single T cell receptor (beta chain) sequence. Antigen unknown. Measured with immunoSEQ multiplex PCR; TCRdb has only the in-frame clones, and not every one. The sample carries around 250,000 clones, more than 75% recorded once. This sample is drawn from a study of Ad26.COV2.S vaccination and SARS-CoV-2 variants. Unmatched junction bases numbered 13, after V lost 4 bases and J lost 1 base. Germline loops: CDR1 SGHNT, CDR2 YYREEE (reference sequence). CDR3 length equals 18 residues. Stated treatment: roughly 18 received Ad26.COV2.S at low or high dose, single or two shots; about 5 received placebo; per-sample allocation not given. Day 63 after the first vaccine or placebo injection was the time point for sampling. Study results and limitations: It is possible that the TCR breadth and depth analyses underestimated the total T cell responses.

The chain couples TRBV5-4 to TRBJ1-1, with 10 positions matching TRBD1. Sequencing was performed on peripheral blood, taken in a trial of Ad26.COV2.S vaccine versus placebo. The sequence derives from a person aged 18-65 years who received the Ad26.COV2.S COVID-19 vaccine or a placebo. DNA for the CDR3: TGTGCCAGCAGCCAAAACGTCCCGGGACAGGGGAGGAACACTGAAGCTTTCTTT. It specifies CASSQNVPGQGRNTEAFF. Based on the CDR3 plus reference TRBV5-4 and TRBJ1-1, the full variable domain is ETGVTQSPTHLIKTRGQQVTLRCSSQSGHNTVSWYQQALGQGPQFIFQYYREEENGRGNFPPRFSGLQFPNYSSELNVNALELDDSALYLCASSQNVPGQGRNTEAFFGQGTRLTVV.